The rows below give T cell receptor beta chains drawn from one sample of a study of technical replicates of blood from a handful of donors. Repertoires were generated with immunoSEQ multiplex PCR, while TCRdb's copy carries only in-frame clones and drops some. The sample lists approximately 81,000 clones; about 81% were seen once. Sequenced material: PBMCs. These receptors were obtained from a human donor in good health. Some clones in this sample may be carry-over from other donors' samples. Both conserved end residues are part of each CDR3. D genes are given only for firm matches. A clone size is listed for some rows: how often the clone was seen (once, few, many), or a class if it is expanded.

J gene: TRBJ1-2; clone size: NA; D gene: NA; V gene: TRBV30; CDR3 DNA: TGTGCCTGGAAGGTGGACTCGCAAAACTATGGCTACACCTTC; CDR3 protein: CAWKVDSQNYGYTF
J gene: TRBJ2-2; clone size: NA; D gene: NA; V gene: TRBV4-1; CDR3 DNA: TGCGCCAGCAGCCAAGCCAGGGTCACCGGGGAGCTGTTTTTT; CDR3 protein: CASSQARVTGELFF
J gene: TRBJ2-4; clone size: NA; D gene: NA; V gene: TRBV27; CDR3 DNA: TGTGCCAGCCGGCGAGTCCCGGACAAGAAAAACATTCAGTACTTC; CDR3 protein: CASRRVPDKKNIQYF
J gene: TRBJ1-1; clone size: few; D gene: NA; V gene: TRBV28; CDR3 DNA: TGTGCCAGCAGTTTTCTGGAGACGAACACTGAAGCTTTCTTT; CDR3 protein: CASSFLETNTEAFF
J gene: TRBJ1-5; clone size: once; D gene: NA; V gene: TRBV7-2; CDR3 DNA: TGTGCCAGCAGCTTAGTTGCAGGGGCTGGCAATCAGCCCCAGCATTTT; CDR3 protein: CASSLVAGAGNQPQHF
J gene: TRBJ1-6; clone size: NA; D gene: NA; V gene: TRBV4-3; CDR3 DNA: TGCGCCAGCAGCCAAGTCGCGGTTTTCTATAATTCACCCCTCCACTTT; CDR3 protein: CASSQVAVFYNSPLHF
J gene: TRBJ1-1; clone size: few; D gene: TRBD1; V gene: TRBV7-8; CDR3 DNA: TGTGCCAGCAGGGACTGGACAGGGGAAGCTTTCTTT; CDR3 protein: CASRDWTGEAFF
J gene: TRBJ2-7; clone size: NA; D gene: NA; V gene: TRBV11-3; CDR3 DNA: TGTGCCAGCAGCTTAGTAAATGAGTCTAGCGAAAGGACTTACGAGCAGTACTTC; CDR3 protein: CASSLVNESSERTYEQYF
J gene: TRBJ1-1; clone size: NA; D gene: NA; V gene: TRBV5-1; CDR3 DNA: TGCGCCAGCAGCTCTGGGGGCAACAGTGAAGCTTTCTTT; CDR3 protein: CASSSGGNSEAFF
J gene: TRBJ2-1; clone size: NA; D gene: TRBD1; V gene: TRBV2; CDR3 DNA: TGTGCCAGCAGGAGCTCAGGGGGCGGCTACAATGAGCAGTTCTTC; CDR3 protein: CASRSSGGGYNEQFF
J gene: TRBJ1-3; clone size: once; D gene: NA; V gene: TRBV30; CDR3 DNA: TGTGCCTGGAGTGTACCTGGCCTGACTGGAAACACCATATATTTT; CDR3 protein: CAWSVPGLTGNTIYF
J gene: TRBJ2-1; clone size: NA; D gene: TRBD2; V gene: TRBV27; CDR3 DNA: TGTGCCAGCAGTTCCCGGGGGGGGACCTACAATGAGCAGTTCTTC; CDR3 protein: CASSSRGGTYNEQFF
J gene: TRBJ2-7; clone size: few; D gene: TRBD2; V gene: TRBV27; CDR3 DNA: TGTGCCAGCAGTTCTCCTAATGGGAGGGGCGAGCAGTACTTC; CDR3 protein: CASSSPNGRGEQYF
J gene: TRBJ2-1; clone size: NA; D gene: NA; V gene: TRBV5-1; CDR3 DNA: TGCGCCAGCAGCTGGGGGGGGGCCGCTGAGCAGTTCTTC; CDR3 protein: CASSWGGAAEQFF
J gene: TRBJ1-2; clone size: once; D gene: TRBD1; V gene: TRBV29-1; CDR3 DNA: TGCAGCGTTAAGCGGGACAGGATCGGCTATGGCTACACCTTC; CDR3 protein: CSVKRDRIGYGYTF
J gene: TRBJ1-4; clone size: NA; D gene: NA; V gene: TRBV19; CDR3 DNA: TGTGCCAGTTCCCACACCGGCAGGGAAGGGGAAAAACTGTTTTTT; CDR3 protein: CASSHTGREGEKLFF
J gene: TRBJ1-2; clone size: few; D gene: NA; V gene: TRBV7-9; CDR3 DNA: TGTGCCAGCACCTTATCAGGGATTAACTATGGCTACACCTTC; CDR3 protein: CASTLSGINYGYTF
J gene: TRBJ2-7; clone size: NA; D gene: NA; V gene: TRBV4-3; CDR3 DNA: TGCGCCAGCAGCCAATGGAGGGGATACGAGCAGTACTTC; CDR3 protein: CASSQWRGYEQYF
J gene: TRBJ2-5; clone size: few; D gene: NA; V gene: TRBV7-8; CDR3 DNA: TGTGCCAGCAGCTTAGCGACTTTACAAGAGACCCAGTACTTC; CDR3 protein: CASSLATLQETQYF
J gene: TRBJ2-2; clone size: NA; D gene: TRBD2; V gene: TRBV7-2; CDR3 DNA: TGTGCCAGCAGCCAAGGACTAGCTCGGTCCGGGGAGCTGTTTTTT; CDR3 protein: CASSQGLARSGELFF
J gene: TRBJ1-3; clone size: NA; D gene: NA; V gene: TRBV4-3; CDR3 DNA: TGCGCCAGCAGCCAAGACCGGGGGTTTTCTGGAAACACCATATATTTT; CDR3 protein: CASSQDRGFSGNTIYF
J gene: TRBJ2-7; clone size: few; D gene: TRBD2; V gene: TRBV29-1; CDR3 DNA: TGCAGCGTAGAAGTAGCGGGAGGGCCCCCCGAGCAGTACTTC; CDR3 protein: CSVEVAGGPPEQYF
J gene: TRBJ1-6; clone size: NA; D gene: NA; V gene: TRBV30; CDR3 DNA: TGTGCCTGGAGTGTACTTGGGACTATCGGTTCACCCCTCCACTTT; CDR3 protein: CAWSVLGTIGSPLHF
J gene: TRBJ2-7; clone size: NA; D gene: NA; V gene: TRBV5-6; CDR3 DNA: TGTGCCAGCAGCTTTTCCATCTACGAGCAGTACTTC; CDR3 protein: CASSFSIYEQYF
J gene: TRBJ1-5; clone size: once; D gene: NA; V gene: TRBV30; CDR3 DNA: TGTGCCTGGACCCTCCCCAGGGGCGGTCAGCCCCAGCATTTT; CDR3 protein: CAWTLPRGGQPQHF
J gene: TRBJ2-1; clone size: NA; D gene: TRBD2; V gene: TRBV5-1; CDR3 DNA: TGCGCCAGCAAAACTAGCGGGATCTACAATGAGCAGTTCTTC; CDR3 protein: CASKTSGIYNEQFF
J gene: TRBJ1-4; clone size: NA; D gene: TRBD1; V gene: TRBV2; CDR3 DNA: TGTGCCAGCAGTAAGACTGGGACAGCTCATAATGAAAAACTGTTTTTT; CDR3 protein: CASSKTGTAHNEKLFF
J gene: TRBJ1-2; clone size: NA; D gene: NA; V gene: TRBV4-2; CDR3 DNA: TGTGCCAGCAGCCAAGATAGGGGGAGTATCTATGGCTACACCTTC; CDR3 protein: CASSQDRGSIYGYTF
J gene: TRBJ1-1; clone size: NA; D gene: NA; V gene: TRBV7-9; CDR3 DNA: TGTGCCAGCAGCTCTTATTCGAACACTGAAGCTTTCTTT; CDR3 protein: CASSSYSNTEAFF
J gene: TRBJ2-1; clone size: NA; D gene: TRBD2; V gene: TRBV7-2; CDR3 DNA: TGTGCCAGCAGCTTAGAGACTAGCCCAGTCGGGGAGCAGTTCTTC; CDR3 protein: CASSLETSPVGEQFF
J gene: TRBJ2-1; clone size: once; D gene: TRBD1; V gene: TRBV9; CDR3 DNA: TGTGCCAGCAGCGTAGGACAGGGGTCCGCCTACAATGAGCAGTTCTTC; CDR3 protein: CASSVGQGSAYNEQFF
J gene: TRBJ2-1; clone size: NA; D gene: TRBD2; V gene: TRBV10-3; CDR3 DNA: TGTGCCATCAGTGACGCGGGAGGTTTTAACAATGAGCAGTTCTTC; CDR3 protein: CAISDAGGFNNEQFF
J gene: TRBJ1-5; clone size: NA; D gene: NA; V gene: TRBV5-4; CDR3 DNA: TGTGCCAGCAGCTTACAGGGCGGACAGCCCCAGCATTTT; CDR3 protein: CASSLQGGQPQHF
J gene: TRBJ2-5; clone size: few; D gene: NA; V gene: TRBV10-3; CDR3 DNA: TGTGCCATCAATCTGGGGCGGGAGACCCAGTACTTC; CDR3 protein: CAINLGRETQYF
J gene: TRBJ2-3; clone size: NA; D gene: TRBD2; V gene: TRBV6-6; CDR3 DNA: TGTGCCAGCAGTAGCCGGACTAGCGGGAGAACAGATACGCAGTATTTT; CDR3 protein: CASSSRTSGRTDTQYF
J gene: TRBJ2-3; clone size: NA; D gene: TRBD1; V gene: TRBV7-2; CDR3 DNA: TGTGCCAGCAGCTTAGGTCAAGGACAGGTTTTGTATTTT; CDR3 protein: CASSLGQGQVLYF
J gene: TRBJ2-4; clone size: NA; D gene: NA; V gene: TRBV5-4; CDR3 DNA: TGTGCCAGCAGCACGGGTGGGGGGTCAGCCAAAAACATTCAGTACTTC; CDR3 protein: CASSTGGGSAKNIQYF
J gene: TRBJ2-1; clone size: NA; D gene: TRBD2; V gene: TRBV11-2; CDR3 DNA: TGTGCCAGCAGCTCCCTTCTAGCGGGGGGCTACAATGAGCAGTTCTTC; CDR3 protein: CASSSLLAGGYNEQFF
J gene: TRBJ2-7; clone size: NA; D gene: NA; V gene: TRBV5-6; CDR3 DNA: TGTGCCAGCAGCTTTGGACAGAGCTACGAGCAGTACTTC; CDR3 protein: CASSFGQSYEQYF
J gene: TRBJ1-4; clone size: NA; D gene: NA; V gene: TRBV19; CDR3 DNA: TGTGCCACCAGACAGAGAAGGGAAAAACTGTTTTTT; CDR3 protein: CATRQRREKLFF
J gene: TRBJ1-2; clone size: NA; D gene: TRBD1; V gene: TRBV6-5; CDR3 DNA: TGTGCCAGCATCCAAAGGACCGGGACAGGGGTTGGCTACACCTTC; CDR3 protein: CASIQRTGTGVGYTF
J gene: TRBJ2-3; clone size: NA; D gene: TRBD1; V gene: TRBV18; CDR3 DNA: TGTGCCAGCTCACCCGGACAGGCCACAGATACGCAGTATTTT; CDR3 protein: CASSPGQATDTQYF
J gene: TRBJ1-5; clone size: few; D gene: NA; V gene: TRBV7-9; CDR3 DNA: TGTGCCAGCAGCTTAATCGGGGGCAATCAGCCCCAGCATTTT; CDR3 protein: CASSLIGGNQPQHF
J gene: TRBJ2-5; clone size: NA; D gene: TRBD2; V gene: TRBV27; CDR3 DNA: TGTGCCAGCAGTTTAAGCTTGGGGACTAGCGCGCAAGAGACCCAGTACTTC; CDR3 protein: CASSLSLGTSAQETQYF
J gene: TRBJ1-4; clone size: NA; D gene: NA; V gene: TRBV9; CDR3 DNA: TGTGCCAGTGGGGAAGAGGGCTTTAATGAAAAACTGTTTTTT; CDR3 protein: CASGEEGFNEKLFF
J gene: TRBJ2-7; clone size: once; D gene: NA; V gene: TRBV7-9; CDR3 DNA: TGTGCCAGCAGCCCTCTTGGGGGGTCGACCTACGAGCAGTACTTC; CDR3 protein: CASSPLGGSTYEQYF
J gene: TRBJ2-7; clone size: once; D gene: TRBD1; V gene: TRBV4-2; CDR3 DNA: TGTGCCAGCAGCCAAGATTCCAGGGGGCAAAACTACGAGCAGTACTTC; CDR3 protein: CASSQDSRGQNYEQYF
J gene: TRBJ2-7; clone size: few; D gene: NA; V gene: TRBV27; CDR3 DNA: TGTGCCAGCAGTTCTCACGGACATGCCCTATCCTACGAGCAGTACTTC; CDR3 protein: CASSSHGHALSYEQYF
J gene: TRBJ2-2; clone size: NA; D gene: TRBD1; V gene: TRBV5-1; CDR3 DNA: TGCGCCAGCACACACCCGGGACAGGGAGTAGCCGGGGAGCTGTTTTTT; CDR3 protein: CASTHPGQGVAGELFF
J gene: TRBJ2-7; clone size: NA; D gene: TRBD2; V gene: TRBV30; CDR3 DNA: TGTGGGGGGGGAACATCCTCCTACGAGCAGTACTTC; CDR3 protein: CGGGTSSYEQYF